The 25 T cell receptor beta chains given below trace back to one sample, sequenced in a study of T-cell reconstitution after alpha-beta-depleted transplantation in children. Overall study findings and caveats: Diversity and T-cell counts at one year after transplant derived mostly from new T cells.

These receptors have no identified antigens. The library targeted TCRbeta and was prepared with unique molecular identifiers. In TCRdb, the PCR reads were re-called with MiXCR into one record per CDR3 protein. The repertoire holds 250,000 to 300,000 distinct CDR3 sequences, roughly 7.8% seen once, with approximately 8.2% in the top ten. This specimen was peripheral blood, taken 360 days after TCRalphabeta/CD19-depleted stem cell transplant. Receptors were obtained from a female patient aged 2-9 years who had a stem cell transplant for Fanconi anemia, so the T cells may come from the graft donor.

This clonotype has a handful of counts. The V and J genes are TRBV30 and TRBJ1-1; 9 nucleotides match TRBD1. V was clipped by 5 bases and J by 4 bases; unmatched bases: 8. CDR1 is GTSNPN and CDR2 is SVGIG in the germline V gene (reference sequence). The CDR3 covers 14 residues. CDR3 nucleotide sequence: TGTGCCTGGCAGGACAGGGGAATAGCCACTGAAGCTTTCTTT. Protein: CAWQDRGIATEAFF.

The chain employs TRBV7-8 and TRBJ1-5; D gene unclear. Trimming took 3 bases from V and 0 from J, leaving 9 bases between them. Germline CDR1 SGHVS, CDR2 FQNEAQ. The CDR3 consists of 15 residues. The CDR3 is CASSLVSYSNQPQHF. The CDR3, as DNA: TGTGCCAGCAGCTTGGTAAGCTATAGCAATCAGCCCCAGCATTTT.

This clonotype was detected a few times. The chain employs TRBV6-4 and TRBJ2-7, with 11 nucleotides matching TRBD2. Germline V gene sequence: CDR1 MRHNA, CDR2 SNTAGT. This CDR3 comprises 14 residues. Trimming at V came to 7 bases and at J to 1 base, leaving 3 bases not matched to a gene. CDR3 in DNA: TGTGCCAGCACCGGGACTAGCGGATCCTACGAGCAGTACTTC. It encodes CASTGTSGSYEQYF.

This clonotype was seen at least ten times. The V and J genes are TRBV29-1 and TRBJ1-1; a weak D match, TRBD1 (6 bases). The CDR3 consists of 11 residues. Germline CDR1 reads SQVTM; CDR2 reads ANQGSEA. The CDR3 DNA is TGCAGTCCACAGGGCTACACTGAAGCTTTCTTT. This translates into CSPQGYTEAFF. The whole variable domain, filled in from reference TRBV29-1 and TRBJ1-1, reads SAVISQKPSRDICQRGTSLTIQCQVDSQVTMMFWYRQQPGQSLTLIATANQGSEATYESGFVIDKFPISRPNLTFSTLTVSNMSPEDSSIYLCSPQGYTEAFFGQGTRLTVV.

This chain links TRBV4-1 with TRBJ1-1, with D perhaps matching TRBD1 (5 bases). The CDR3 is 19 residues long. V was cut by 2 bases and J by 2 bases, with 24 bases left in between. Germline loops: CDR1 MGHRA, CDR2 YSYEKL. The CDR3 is CASSQLFPGMSWANTEAFF. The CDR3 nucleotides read TGCGCCAGCAGCCAATTATTTCCAGGGATGAGTTGGGCTAACACTGAAGCTTTCTTT.

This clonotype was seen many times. The CDR3 protein is CASSRRGAGELFF. The CDR3 region has the DNA TGTGCCAGCAGCCGGAGAGGGGCCGGGGAGCTGTTTTTT. The J gene is TRBJ2-2, the V gene TRBV4-2; D may match TRBD1 or TRBD2 (5 bases each). With 4 bases removed from V and 6 bases from J, the gap between germline ends came to 9 bases. Germline CDR1 reads LGHNA; CDR2 reads YNFKEQ. The CDR3 consists of 13 residues.

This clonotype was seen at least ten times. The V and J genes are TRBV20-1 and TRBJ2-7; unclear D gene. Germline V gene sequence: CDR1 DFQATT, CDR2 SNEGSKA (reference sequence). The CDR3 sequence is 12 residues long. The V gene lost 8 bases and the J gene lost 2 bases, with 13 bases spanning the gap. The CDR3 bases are TGCAGTCCCTCAGGCCGGACCTACGAGCAGTACGTC. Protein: CSPSGRTYEQYV.

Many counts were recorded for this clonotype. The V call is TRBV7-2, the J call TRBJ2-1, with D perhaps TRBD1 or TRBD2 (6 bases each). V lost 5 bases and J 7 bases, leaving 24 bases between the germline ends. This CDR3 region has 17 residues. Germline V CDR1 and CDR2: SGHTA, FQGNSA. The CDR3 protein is CASSRVTAFLGGNEQFF. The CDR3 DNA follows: TGTGCCAGCAGCCGAGTAACGGCTTTTTTAGGGGGGAATGAGCAGTTCTTC.

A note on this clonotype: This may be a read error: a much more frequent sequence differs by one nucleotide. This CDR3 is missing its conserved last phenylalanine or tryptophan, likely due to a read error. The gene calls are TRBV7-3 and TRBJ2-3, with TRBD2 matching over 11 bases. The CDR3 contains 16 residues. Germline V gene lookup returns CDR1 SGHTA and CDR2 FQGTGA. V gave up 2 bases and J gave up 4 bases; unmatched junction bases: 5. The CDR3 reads CASSLLAGGPPDTQYI. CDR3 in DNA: TGTGCCAGCAGCTTATTAGCGGGGGGGCCCCCAGATACGCAGTATATT.

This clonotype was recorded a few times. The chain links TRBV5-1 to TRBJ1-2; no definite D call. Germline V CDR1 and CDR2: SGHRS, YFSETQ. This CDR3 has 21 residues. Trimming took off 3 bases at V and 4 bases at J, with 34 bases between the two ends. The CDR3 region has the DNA TGCGCCAGCAGCTCACCGGGAGCGTCCATTTCATTAGCGCAGTTACTCTATGGCTACACCTTC. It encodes CASSSPGASISLAQLLYGYTF.

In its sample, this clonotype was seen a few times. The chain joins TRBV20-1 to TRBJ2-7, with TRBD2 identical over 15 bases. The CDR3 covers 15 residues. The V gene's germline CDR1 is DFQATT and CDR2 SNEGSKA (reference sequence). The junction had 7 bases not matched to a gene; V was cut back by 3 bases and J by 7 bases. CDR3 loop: CSASAGTSGGWEQYF. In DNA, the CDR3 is TGCAGTGCTAGTGCCGGGACTAGCGGGGGGTGGGAGCAGTACTTC.

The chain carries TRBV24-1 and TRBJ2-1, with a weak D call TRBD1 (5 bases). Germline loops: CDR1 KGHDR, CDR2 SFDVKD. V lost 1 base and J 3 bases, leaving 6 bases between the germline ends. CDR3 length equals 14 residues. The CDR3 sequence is CATSDFQGYNEQFF. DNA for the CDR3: TGTGCCACCAGTGATTTTCAGGGCTACAATGAGCAGTTCTTC.

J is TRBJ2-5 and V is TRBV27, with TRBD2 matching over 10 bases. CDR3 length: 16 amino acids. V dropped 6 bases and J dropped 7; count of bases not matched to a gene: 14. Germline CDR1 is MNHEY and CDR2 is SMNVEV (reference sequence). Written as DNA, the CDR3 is TGTGCCAGCAGCACCCAACTAGCGGGGACCTTAGGGACCCAGTACTTC. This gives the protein CASSTQLAGTLGTQYF.

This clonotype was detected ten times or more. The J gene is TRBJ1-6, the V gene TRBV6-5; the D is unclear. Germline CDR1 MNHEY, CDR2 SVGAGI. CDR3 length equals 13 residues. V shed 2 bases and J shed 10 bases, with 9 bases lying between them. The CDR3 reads CASSYNTYSPLHF. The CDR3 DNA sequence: TGTGCCAGCAGTTACAATACCTACTCACCCCTCCACTTT.

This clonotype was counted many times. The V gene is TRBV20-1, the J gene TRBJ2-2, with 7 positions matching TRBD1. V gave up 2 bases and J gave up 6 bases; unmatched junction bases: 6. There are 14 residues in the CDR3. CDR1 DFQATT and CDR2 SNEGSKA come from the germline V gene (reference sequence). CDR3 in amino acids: CSARRDSPPGELFF. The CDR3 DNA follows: TGCAGTGCTAGACGGGACAGTCCTCCCGGGGAGCTGTTTTTT.

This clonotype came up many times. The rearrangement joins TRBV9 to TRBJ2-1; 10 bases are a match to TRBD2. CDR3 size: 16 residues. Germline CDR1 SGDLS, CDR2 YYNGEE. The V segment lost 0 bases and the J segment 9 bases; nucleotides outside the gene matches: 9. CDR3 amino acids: CASSVEPGLAWAEQFF. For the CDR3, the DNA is TGTGCCAGCAGCGTAGAACCGGGACTAGCGTGGGCTGAGCAGTTCTTC.

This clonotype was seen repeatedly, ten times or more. This chain's CDR3 is CATSRGLGGGSYNEQFF. CDR3 nucleotide sequence: TGTGCCACCAGCAGAGGGCTGGGAGGGGGCTCCTACAATGAGCAGTTCTTC. The chain couples TRBV15 to TRBJ2-1, with D maybe TRBD2 (7 bases). CDR3 length: 17 residues. The germline V gene has CDR1 LNHNV and CDR2 YYDKDF (reference sequence). V was shortened by 1 base and J by 0 bases, with 13 bases between the two germline ends.

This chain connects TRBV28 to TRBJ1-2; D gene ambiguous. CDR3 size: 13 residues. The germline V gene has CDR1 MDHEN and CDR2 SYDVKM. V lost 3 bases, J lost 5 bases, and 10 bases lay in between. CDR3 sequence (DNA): TGTGCCAGCAGTTTGTTAGGGTTATATGGCTACACCTTC. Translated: CASSLLGLYGYTF.

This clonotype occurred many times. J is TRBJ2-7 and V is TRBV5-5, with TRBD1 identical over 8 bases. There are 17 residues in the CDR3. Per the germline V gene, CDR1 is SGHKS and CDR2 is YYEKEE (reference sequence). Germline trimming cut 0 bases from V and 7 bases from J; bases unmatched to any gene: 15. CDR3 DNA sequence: TGTGCCAGCAGCTTGGCCGAGACAGGGGACCTCGGGGGAGAGCAGTACGTC. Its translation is CASSLAETGDLGGEQYV.

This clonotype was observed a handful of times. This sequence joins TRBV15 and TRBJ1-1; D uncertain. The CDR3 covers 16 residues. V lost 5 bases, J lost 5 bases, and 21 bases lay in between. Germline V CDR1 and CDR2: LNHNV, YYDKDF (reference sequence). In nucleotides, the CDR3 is TGTGCCACCAGCCTCCCCGGGCCTCCCGGGAGGACTGAAGCTTTCTTT. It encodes CATSLPGPPGRTEAFF. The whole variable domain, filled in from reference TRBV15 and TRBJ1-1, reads DAMVIQNPRYQVTQFGKPVTLSCSQTLNHNVMYWYQQKSSQAPKLLFHYYDKDFNNEADTPDNFQSRRPNTSFCFLDIRSPGLGDTAMYLCATSLPGPPGRTEAFFGQGTRLTVV.

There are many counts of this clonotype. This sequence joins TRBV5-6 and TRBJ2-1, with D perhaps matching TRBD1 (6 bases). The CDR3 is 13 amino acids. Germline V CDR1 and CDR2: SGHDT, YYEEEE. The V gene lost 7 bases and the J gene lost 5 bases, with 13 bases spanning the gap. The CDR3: CASAGAQDNEQFF. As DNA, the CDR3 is TGTGCCAGCGCAGGGGCCCAAGACAATGAGCAGTTCTTC.

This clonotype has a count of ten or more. The CDR3 protein is CASSPWRERNEQFF. In DNA form, the CDR3 reads TGTGCCAGCAGCCCTTGGCGGGAGAGGAATGAGCAGTTCTTC. V and J are TRBV7-6 and TRBJ2-1, with 7 positions matching TRBD2. Germline V CDR1 and CDR2: SGHVS, FNYEAQ. The CDR3 runs 14 residues. With 5 bases clipped from V and 7 bases from J, the junction kept 8 bases outside the gene matches.

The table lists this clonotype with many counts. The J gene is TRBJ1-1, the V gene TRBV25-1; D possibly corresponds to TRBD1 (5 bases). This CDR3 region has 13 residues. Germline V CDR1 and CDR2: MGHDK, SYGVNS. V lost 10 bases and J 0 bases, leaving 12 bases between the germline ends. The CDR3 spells CATQGGMNTEAFF. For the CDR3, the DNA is TGTGCCACCCAGGGAGGCATGAACACTGAAGCTTTCTTT.

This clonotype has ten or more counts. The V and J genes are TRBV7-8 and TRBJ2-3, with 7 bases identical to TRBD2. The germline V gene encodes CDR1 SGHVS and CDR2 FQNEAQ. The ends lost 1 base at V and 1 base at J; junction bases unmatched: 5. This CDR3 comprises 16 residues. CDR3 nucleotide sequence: TGTGCCAGCAGCTTAGTCACTGCGGGGGGCACAGATACGCAGTATTTT. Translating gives CASSLVTAGGTDTQYF.

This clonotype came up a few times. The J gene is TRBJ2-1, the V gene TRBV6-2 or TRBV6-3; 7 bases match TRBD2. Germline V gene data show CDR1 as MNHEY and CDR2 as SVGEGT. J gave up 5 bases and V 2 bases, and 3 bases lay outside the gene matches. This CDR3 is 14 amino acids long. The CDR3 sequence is CASSYGGGDNEQFF. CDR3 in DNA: TGTGCCAGCAGTTACGGCGGGGGAGACAATGAGCAGTTCTTC.